This TCR beta chain originates from a study of blood T cell repertoires in COVID-19. Turning to the study itself: Sources were T cells, B-cell-depleted T cells, or PBMCs; the material itself was cDNA or gDNA.

Method: immunoSEQ multiplex PCR; TCRdb's copy keeps in-frame clones and lacks some. Of tens of thousands of clones listed, roughly nine tenths were seen once; the top ten hold 2% to 3%. Sequences were obtained from peripheral blood. The sequence came from a middle-aged man with acute or convalescent COVID-19.

CDR3 loop: CASSYRGLGAYNEQFF. The CDR3 DNA sequence: TGTGCCAGCAGTTACCGGGGACTAGGAGCTTACAATGAGCAGTTCTTC. The chain has TRBV6-5 and TRBJ2-1, with 8 bases identical to TRBD2. The V segment lost 2 bases and the J segment 4 bases; nucleotides outside the gene matches: 7. The germline V gene encodes CDR1 MNHEY and CDR2 SVGAGI. The CDR3 covers 16 residues.